This TCR beta chain was sequenced in a study of neurological immune-mediated disorders. Time point described: longitudinal time-point 2. This clonotype was observed at least ten times. Its antigen is not known. One junction end does not reproduce the germline sequence, and a read error may be involved. CDR3 size: 13 residues. The germline gives CDR1 LGHNA, CDR2 YSLEER. Template-switch 5'RACE cDNA synthesis added a 10-nucleotide unique molecular identifier. Over 180 million TCR-beta sequences from 15-18 subjects came from every sequencing run. TCRdb reanalysed the 5' RACE reads using MiXCR and keeps one entry per CDR3 protein. Here the sample spans 70,000 to 95,000 distinct CDR3 sequences, around 13% being singletons. General observations from the study: Multiple sclerosis patients had less TCR clonal expansion than even healthy controls, unlike HTLV-1-associated myelopathy. Across subjects, expanded clones had no CDR3 amino acid sequences in common, pointing to private repertoires in all groups.

Sequenced sample: PBMCs. The sequence came from a female donor with HTLV-1-associated myelopathy (HAM/TSP). This chain links TRBV4-3 with TRBJ1-4; D might be TRBD1 (6 bases). The CDR3 reads CASSQGTADILLF. The CDR3 bases are TGCGCCAGCAGCCAAGGGACAGCCGATATCTTGCTTTTT.